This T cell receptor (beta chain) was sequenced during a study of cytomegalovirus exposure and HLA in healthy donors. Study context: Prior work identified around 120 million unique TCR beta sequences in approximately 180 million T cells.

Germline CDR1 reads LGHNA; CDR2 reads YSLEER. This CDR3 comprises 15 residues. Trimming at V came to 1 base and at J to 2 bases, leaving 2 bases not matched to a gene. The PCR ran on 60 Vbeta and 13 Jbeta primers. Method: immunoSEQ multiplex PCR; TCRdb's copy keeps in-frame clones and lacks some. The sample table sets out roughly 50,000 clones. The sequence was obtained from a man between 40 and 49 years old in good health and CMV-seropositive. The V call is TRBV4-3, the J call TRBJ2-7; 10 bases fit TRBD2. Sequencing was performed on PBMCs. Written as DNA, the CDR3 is TGCGCCAGCAGCCAAGGCCTAGCGGGAGCCTACGAGCAGTACTTC. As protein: CASSQGLAGAYEQYF.